One sample yielded the 9 T cell receptor beta chains listed below, sequenced in a study of technical replicates of blood from several donors. Data came from immunoSEQ multiplex PCR; TCRdb stores just in-frame clones and leaves some out. The sample holds some 56,000 clones; about 95% are singletons and the top ten take 2.5% to 4%. Sequencing was done on a sample of PBMCs. Source of these receptors: a human donor in good health. Some clones in this sample may be carry-over from other donors' samples.

This chain links TRBV7-2 with TRBJ2-7; maybe TRBD1 (6 bases). This CDR3 region has 15 residues. V was cut by 1 base and J by 2 bases, with 12 bases left in between. Germline lookup yields CDR1 SGHTA and CDR2 FQGNSA. CDR3 residues: CASSLVWTETYEQYF. In DNA form, the CDR3 reads TGTGCCAGCAGCTTAGTGTGGACAGAGACCTACGAGCAGTACTTC.

The CDR3 protein is CASSAGANEKLFF. The CDR3, as DNA: TGCGCCAGCAGCGCGGGGGCTAATGAAAAACTGTTTTTT. The chain has TRBV5-1 and TRBJ1-4; D perhaps matches TRBD1 (5 bases). Trimming removed 4 bases at V and 3 bases at J, with 7 bases between. Germline CDR1 is SGHRS and CDR2 is YFSETQ. The CDR3 totals 13 residues.

The gene calls are TRBV7-2 and TRBJ1-2; 7 bases match TRBD1. Germline values: CDR1 SGHTA, CDR2 FQGNSA. V was pared by 7 bases and J by 8 bases, with 13 bases of the junction left unmatched. The CDR3 is 14 residues long. CDR3 amino acids: CASTAEGGARGYTF. CDR3 DNA: TGTGCCAGCACCGCTGAAGGGGGCGCACGGGGCTACACCTTC.

The chain couples TRBV11-2 to TRBJ2-3; tentatively, D is TRBD2 (5 bases). V was trimmed by 5 bases and J by 4 bases, leaving 7 bases between them. This CDR3 is 12 amino acids long. In germline, CDR1 is SGHAT, CDR2 FQNNGV. The CDR3 DNA reads TGTGCCAGCAGCCTTAGCGCAGATACGCAGTATTTT. Translating it yields CASSLSADTQYF. The full variable domain, in which reference TRBV11-2 and TRBJ2-3 provide the parts outside the CDR3, is EAGVAQSPRYKIIEKRQSVAFWCNPISGHATLYWYQQILGQGPKLLIQFQNNGVVDDSQLPKDRFSAERLKGVDSTLKIQPAKLEDSAVYLCASSLSADTQYFGPGTRLTVL.

This rearrangement joins TRBV4-3 to TRBJ1-2, with TRBD1 identical over 7 bases. With 1 base clipped from V and 4 bases from J, the junction kept 3 bases outside the gene matches. From germline, CDR1 is LGHNA and CDR2 YSLEER. The CDR3 runs to 14 residues. The CDR3 reads CASSQGQGVYGYTF. CDR3 in DNA: TGCGCCAGCAGCCAAGGACAGGGCGTCTATGGCTACACCTTC.

The rearrangement links TRBV4-1 to TRBJ2-3; 10 bases match TRBD2. V lost 4 bases and J lost 0; bases outside the gene matches: 10. This CDR3 comprises 18 residues. The germline CDR1 and CDR2 sequences are MGHRA and YSYEKL. CDR3 nucleotide sequence: TGCGCCAGCAGCCGGCTGACTAGCGGGTCTACTAGCACAGATACGCAGTATTTT. It yields the protein CASSRLTSGSTSTDTQYF.

The chain recombines TRBV6-5 with TRBJ1-2; 9 bases map to TRBD1. This CDR3 spans 14 amino acids. J gave up 7 bases and V 2 bases, and 5 bases lay outside the gene matches. CDR1 MNHEY and CDR2 SVGAGI come from the germline V gene. The DNA of the CDR3 is TGTGCCAGCAGTTACGAACAGGGGGCGGCTGGCTACACCTTC. Protein product: CASSYEQGAAGYTF.

This chain uses TRBV25-1 with TRBJ2-7, with TRBD2 matching over 9 bases. Germline CDR1 and CDR2: MGHDK and SYGVNS. The V gene end was trimmed by 8 bases and the J gene end by 6 bases; junction bases not matched to a gene: 8. The CDR3 has 13 residues. CDR3 sequence reads: CASGAGGLVEQYF. The CDR3 DNA reads TGTGCCAGCGGAGCGGGAGGCTTGGTCGAGCAGTACTTC.

J is TRBJ2-5 and V is TRBV5-6, with 8 bases aligning to TRBD1. The V segment lost 4 bases and the J segment 5 bases; nucleotides outside the gene matches: 10. Germline-derived CDR1 and CDR2 are SGHDT and YYEEEE. The CDR3 covers 15 residues. CDR3 sequence: CASSRGRGLWETQYF. The DNA of the CDR3 is TGTGCCAGCAGCAGGGGCAGGGGGCTTTGGGAGACCCAGTACTTC.